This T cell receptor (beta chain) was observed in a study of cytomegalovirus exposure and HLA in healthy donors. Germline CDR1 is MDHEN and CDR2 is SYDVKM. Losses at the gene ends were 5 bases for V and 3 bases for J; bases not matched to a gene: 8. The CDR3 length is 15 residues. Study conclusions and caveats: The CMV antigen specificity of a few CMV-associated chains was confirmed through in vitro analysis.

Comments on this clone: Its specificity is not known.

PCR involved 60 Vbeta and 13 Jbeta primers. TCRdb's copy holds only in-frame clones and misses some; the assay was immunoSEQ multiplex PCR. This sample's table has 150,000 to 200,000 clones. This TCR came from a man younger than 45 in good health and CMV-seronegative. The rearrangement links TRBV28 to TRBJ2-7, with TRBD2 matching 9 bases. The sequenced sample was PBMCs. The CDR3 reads CASSGGAGGFYEQYF. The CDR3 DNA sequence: TGTGCCAGCAGTGGAGGAGCGGGAGGATTCTACGAGCAGTACTTC.